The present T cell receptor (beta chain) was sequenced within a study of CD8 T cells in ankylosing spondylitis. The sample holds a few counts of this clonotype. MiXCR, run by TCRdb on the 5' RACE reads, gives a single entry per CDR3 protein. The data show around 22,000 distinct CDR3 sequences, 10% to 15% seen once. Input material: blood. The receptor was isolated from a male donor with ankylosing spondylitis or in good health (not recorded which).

CDR3 sequence reads: CSAKGGLASDEQFF. CDR3 in DNA: TGCAGTGCAAAGGGCGGACTAGCGAGCGATGAGCAGTTCTTC. This rearrangement joins TRBV20-1 to TRBJ2-1; 9 bases line up with TRBD2. Trimming at V came to 6 bases and at J to 8 bases, leaving 11 bases not matched to a gene. CDR3 length: 14 residues. Germline V gene lookup returns CDR1 DFQATT and CDR2 SNEGSKA (reference sequence).